Each of the 18 T cell receptor beta chains below was sequenced from the same sample in a study of blood T cell repertoires in COVID-19. Only in-frame clones appear in the TCRdb table, and some are missing; sequencing was by immunoSEQ multiplex PCR. The sample lists some 57,000 clones; less than 90% were seen once. The source material was peripheral blood. Source of these receptors: a human donor in a cohort sampled during active COVID-19.

This rearrangement joins TRBV28 to TRBJ2-5; TRBD1 aligns across 10 bases. J lost 4 bases, V lost 4 bases, and 9 bases had no gene match. CDR1 and CDR2 (germline): MDHEN, SYDVKM. The CDR3 consists of 16 residues. CDR3 protein: CASSSPGTGDGETQYF. The CDR3 DNA reads as TGTGCCAGCAGTTCCCCGGGGACAGGGGATGGAGAGACCCAGTACTTC.

V usage is TRBV5-5 and J usage is TRBJ2-3, with D perhaps TRBD1 (6 bases). The ends were cut back, 6 bases at V and 4 bases at J, with 18 bases in the middle. This CDR3 comprises 15 residues. From germline, CDR1 is SGHKS and CDR2 YYEKEE (reference sequence). The CDR3 loop is CASNLGALGPDTQYF. DNA for the CDR3: TGTGCCAGCAACCTGGGGGCCCTTGGGCCAGATACGCAGTATTTT.

This chain links TRBV12-1 with TRBJ2-7; the table's D call of TRBD2 was not tested on the DNA. TRBV12-1 is flagged as a pseudogene. This CDR3 contains 16 residues. CDR3 nucleotide sequence: TGTGCCAGCAGTCCTTCTCCGACTAGCGGGAGTTACGAGCAGTACTTC. Amino acid sequence: CASSPSPTSGSYEQYF.

The chain combines TRBV28 with TRBJ1-5, with TRBD1 matching 9 bases. Trimming at V came to 6 bases and at J to 3 bases, leaving 6 bases not matched to a gene. Germline lookup yields CDR1 MDHEN and CDR2 SYDVKM. The CDR3 is 15 amino acids. Here the CDR3 DNA reads TGTGCCAGCAGCAGAGACAGGGGGGACAATCAGCCCCAGCATTTT. This encodes CASSRDRGDNQPQHF.

The chain recombines TRBV7-2 with TRBJ2-1; tentative D call: TRBD2 (5 bases). The germline V and J ends were trimmed by 4 bases and 3 bases, with 7 bases remaining between them. CDR1 is SGHTA, CDR2 FQGNSA, per germline. The CDR3 contains 13 residues. CDR3 loop: CASSSTNYNEQFF. For the CDR3, the DNA is TGTGCCAGCAGCTCGACTAACTACAATGAGCAGTTCTTC.

V and J are TRBV4-1 and TRBJ2-7, with a weak D call TRBD2 (5 bases). This CDR3 region has 16 residues. Germline V lookup: CDR1 MGHRA, CDR2 YSYEKL. V lost 0 bases, J lost 0 bases, and 12 bases lay in between. CDR3 sequence reads: CASSQDSGSSSYEQYF. Here the CDR3 DNA reads TGCGCCAGCAGCCAAGATTCGGGGAGCAGCTCCTACGAGCAGTACTTC.

This chain connects TRBV11-2 to TRBJ2-1; 10 nucleotides match TRBD2. The length of the CDR3 is 16 residues. The germline V gene has CDR1 SGHAT and CDR2 FQNNGV. V trimming: 2 bases; J trimming: 1 base; junction bases outside the gene matches: 2. In nucleotides, the CDR3 is TGTGCCAGCAGCTTACTAGCGGGAGAATCCTACAATGAGCAGTTCTTC. Protein sequence: CASSLLAGESYNEQFF.

The chain couples TRBV3-1 (or the pseudogene TRBV3-2) to TRBJ2-2; 9 positions agree with TRBD1. V trimming: 4 bases; J trimming: 2 bases; junction bases outside the gene matches: 2. Looked up from germline, CDR1 is LGHDT and CDR2 is YNNKEL (reference sequence). CDR3 length: 15 amino acids. Here the CDR3 reads CASSLTGGNTGELFF. CDR3 nucleotide sequence: TGTGCCAGCAGCCTGACAGGGGGTAACACCGGGGAGCTGTTTTTT.

The chain carries TRBV12-5 and TRBJ2-5; TRBD1 matches 11 bases. This CDR3 comprises 16 residues. The V segment lost 7 bases and the J segment 4 bases; nucleotides outside the gene matches: 11. Germline CDR1 reads LGHNT; CDR2 reads FRNRAP. CDR3 in DNA: TGTGCTAGTGCCGACCAGGGACAGGGGGGGAGAGAGACCCAGTACTTC. This encodes CASADQGQGGRETQYF.

The chain carries TRBV7-2 and TRBJ1-3; D may be TRBD1 (6 bases). The V end was cut by 6 bases, the J end by 1 base, with 10 bases between. Germline loops: CDR1 SGHTA, CDR2 FQGNSA. This CDR3 contains 14 residues. CDR3 sequence: CASRHTGSGNTIYF. CDR3 bases: TGTGCCAGCAGGCATACAGGGTCTGGAAACACCATATATTTT.

CDR3: CASSRPETGFSEQFF. For the CDR3, the DNA is TGTGCCAGCTCACGTCCCGAGACAGGTTTCAGTGAGCAGTTCTTC. The rearrangement uses TRBV18 and TRBJ2-1; D is perhaps TRBD1 (6 bases). Germline values: CDR1 KGHSH, CDR2 LQKENI. The CDR3 has 15 amino acids. V lost 4 bases and J 9 bases, leaving 19 bases between the germline ends.

The gene calls are TRBV10-3 and TRBJ2-3, with 8 bases matching TRBD2. Trimming took 2 bases from V and 0 from J; bases not matched to a gene: 4. Germline CDR1 reads ENHRY; CDR2 reads SYGVKD. The CDR3 has 16 amino acids. CDR3 sequence reads: CAISEPSGRSTDTQYF. Here the CDR3 DNA reads TGTGCCATCAGTGAGCCTAGCGGGCGTAGCACAGATACGCAGTATTTT.

The rearrangement links TRBV6-4 to TRBJ2-1; 7 positions agree with TRBD1. This CDR3 has 19 residues. Germline assignment: CDR1 MRHNA and CDR2 SNTAGT. V shed 4 bases and J 2 bases; nucleotides not matched to a gene: 17. The CDR3 sequence: CASSVMTGKQSFPYNEQFF. CDR3 nucleotides: TGTGCCAGCAGTGTCATGACAGGGAAGCAGAGTTTTCCCTACAATGAGCAGTTCTTC.

This clone has a handful of counts. This CDR3 is CASSLTPGTGELFF. In DNA, the CDR3 is TGTGCCAGCTCCTTGACCCCGGGGACCGGGGAGCTGTTTTTT. This sequence joins TRBV18 and TRBJ2-2; maybe TRBD2 (5 bases). Per the germline V gene, CDR1 is KGHSH and CDR2 is LQKENI. V lost 6 bases and J 5 bases, leaving 13 bases between the germline ends. The CDR3 has 14 amino acids.

This chain connects TRBV11-1 to TRBJ2-1, with 11 bases that match TRBD2. The junction had 4 bases not matched to a gene; V was cut back by 4 bases and J by 5 bases. Per the germline V gene, CDR1 is SGHAT and CDR2 is FQDESV (reference sequence). The CDR3 contains 15 residues. The CDR3 DNA is TGTGCCAGCAGCTCTAGCGGGAGGCCCCACAATGAGCAGTTCTTC. It specifies CASSSSGRPHNEQFF.

Only one count was recorded for this clone. The chain has TRBV1 and TRBJ2-1; the tabulated D call, TRBD2, remains unverified against the DNA. TRBV1 is annotated as a pseudogene. This CDR3 is built from 15 residues. CDR3: CTSSLKRLAGDEQFF. CDR3 in DNA: TGCACCAGCAGCCTTAAAAGGCTAGCGGGAGATGAGCAGTTCTTC.

The V and J genes are TRBV5-5 and TRBJ2-7; unclear D gene. CDR1 is SGHKS and CDR2 is YYEKEE in the germline V gene (reference sequence). The CDR3 is 15 residues long. Trimming took off 1 base at V and 0 bases at J, with 11 bases between the two ends. This chain's CDR3 is CASSLQNVHSYEQYF. The DNA of the CDR3 is TGTGCCAGCAGCTTGCAGAACGTCCACTCCTACGAGCAGTACTTC. The full variable domain, completed using reference TRBV5-5 and TRBJ2-7, is DAGVTQSPTHLIKTRGQQVTLRCSPISGHKSVSWYQQVLGQGPQFIFQYYEKEERGRGNFPDRFSARQFPNYSSELNVNALLLGDSALYLCASSLQNVHSYEQYFGPGTRLTVT.

This chain uses TRBV5-1 with TRBJ2-7; 8 bases map to TRBD2. This CDR3 contains 16 residues. Germline V gene lookup returns CDR1 SGHRS and CDR2 YFSETQ. The V segment lost 7 bases and the J segment 7 bases; nucleotides outside the gene matches: 19. This chain's CDR3 is CASRRRPGTSGAEQYF. The CDR3 DNA is TGCGCCAGCCGACGCCGCCCCGGGACTAGTGGAGCTGAGCAGTACTTC.